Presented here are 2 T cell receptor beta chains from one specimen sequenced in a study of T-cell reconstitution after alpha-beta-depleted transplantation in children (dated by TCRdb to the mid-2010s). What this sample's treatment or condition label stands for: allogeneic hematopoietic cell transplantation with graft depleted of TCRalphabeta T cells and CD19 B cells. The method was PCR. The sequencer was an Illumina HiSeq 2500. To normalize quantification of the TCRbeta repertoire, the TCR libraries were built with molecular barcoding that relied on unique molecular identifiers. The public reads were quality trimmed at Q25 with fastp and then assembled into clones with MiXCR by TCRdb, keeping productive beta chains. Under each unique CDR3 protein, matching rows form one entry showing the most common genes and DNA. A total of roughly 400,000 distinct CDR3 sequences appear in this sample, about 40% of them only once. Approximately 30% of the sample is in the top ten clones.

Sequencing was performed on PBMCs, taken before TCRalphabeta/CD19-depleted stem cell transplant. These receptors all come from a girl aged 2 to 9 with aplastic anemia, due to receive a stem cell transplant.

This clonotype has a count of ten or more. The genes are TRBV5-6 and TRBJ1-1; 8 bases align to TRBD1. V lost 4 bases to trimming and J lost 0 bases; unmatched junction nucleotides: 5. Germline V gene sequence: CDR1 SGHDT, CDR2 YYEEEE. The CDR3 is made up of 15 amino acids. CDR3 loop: CASSLRDRLNTEAFF. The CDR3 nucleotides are TGTGCCAGCAGCCTGAGGGACAGGCTGAACACTGAAGCTTTCTTT.

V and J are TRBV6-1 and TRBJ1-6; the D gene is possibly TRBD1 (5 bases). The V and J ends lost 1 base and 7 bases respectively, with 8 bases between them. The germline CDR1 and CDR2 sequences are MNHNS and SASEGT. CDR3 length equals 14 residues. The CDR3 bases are TGTGCCAGCAGTGAAGGCGGGGGGAATTCACCCCTCCACTTT. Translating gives CASSEGGGNSPLHF.